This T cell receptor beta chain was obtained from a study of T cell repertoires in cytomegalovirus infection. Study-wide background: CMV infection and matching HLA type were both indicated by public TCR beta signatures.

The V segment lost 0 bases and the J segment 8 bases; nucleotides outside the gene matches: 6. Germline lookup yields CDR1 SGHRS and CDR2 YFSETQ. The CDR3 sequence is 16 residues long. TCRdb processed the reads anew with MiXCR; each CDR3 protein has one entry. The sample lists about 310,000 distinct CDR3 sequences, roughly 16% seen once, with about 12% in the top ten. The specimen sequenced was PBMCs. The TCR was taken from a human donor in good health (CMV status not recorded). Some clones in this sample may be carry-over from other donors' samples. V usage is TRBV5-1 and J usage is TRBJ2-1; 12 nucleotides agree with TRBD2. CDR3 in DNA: TGCGCCAGCAGCTTGGCACTAGCGGGGGGATCCGATGAGCAGTTCTTC. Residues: CASSLALAGGSDEQFF. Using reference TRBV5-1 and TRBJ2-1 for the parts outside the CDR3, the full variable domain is KAGVTQTPRYLIKTRGQQVTLSCSPISGHRSVSWYQQTPGQGLQFLFEYFSETQRNKGNFPGRFSGRQFSNSRSEMNVSTLELGDSALYLCASSLALAGGSDEQFFGPGTRLTVL.